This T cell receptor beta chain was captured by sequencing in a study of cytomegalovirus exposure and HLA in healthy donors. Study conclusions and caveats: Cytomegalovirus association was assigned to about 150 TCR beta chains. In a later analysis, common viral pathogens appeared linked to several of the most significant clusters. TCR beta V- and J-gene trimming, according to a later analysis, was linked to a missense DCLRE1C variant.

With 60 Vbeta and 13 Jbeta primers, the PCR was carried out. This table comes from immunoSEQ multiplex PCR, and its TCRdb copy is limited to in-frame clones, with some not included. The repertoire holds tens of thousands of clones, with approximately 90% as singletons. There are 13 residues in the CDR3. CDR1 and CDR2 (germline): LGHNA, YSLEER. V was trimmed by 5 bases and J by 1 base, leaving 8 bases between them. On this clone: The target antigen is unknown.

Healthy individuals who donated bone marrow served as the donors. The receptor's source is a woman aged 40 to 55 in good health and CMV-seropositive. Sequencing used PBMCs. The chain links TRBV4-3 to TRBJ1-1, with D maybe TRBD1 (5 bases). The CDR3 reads CASSGRGNTEAFF. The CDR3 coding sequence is TGCGCCAGCAGCGGTAGGGGGAACACTGAAGCTTTCTTT.